This TCR beta chain was identified in a study of beta chain features in type 1 diabetes. Naive, central memory, regulatory and stem cell-like memory cells within the CD4+ compartment were sorted using CD45RO/CCR7/CD25/CD127/CD95/CD27. Study-wide points: Type 1 diabetes patients had moderately but significantly shorter TCRB CDR3s in all four CD4+ subsets.

Every isolated RNA sample was fully reverse transcribed, so sequencing captured expressed TCRB transcripts. Repertoires were generated with immunoSEQ multiplex PCR, while TCRdb's copy carries only in-frame clones and drops some. The sample lists 600,000 or so clones, about an eighth occurring once. Notes on this clone: Antigen specificity is unknown.

This CDR3 has 15 residues. The V and J ends lost 2 bases and 2 bases respectively, with 16 bases between them. The germline V gene encodes CDR1 GTSNPN and CDR2 SVGIG (reference sequence). The rearrangement joins TRBV30 to TRBJ2-7, with D perhaps TRBD2 (5 bases). The TCR originated in a man aged 30 to 39 with type 1 diabetes. The specimen sequenced was naive CD4+ T cells from blood. CDR3 amino acids: CAWSKSGVYPYEQYF. The CDR3 DNA is TGTGCCTGGAGTAAATCCGGGGTTTACCCCTACGAGCAGTACTTC.